This T cell receptor (beta chain) emerged from a study of control samples from healthy donors and cancer patients. The CDR3 sequence is 13 residues long. Trimming left V 8 bases short and J 1 base short, with 11 bases between. The assay was immunoSEQ multiplex PCR, and TCRdb's table has in-frame clones only and misses some. Of approximately 9,900 clones in the sample, around nine tenths were seen once. Sequences were obtained from PBMCs. The chain is built from TRBV12-3 or TRBV12-4 and TRBJ1-1; D is possibly TRBD1 (6 bases). The receptor was derived from a man aged 55 to 70 with colorectal cancer. The CDR3 nucleotides are TGTGCCAGCGAGGACAGCTCGAACACTGAAGCTTTCTTT. This encodes CASEDSSNTEAFF.